The 26 T cell receptor beta chains presented below share a single source sample, sequenced in a study of CD8 T cells in Susac syndrome. Reverse transcription used about 0.45 to 1 ug RNA and random hexamers. TCRdb re-called the immunoSEQ multiplex PCR reads with MiXCR, one entry per CDR3 protein. The repertoire has roughly 150,000 distinct CDR3 sequences, approximately 95% of them found once; the top ten carry 0.16%. The sequenced sample was CD4+ T cells from PBMCs. These receptors all come from a human donor with Susac syndrome.

This clonotype appeared a few times. V and J are TRBV12-3 or TRBV12-4 and TRBJ1-1, with D unresolved. The CDR3 has 14 residues. V lost 4 bases and J 0 bases, leaving 9 bases between the germline ends. CDR3 in DNA: TGTGCCAGCAGTTCGCCGGGCATGAACACTGAAGCTTTCTTT. Protein product: CASSSPGMNTEAFF.

The genes are TRBV11-2 and TRBJ1-1, with 9 bases fitting TRBD1. The CDR3 extends over 15 amino acids. V lost 4 bases and J lost 1; bases outside the gene matches: 4. The germline CDR1 and CDR2 sequences are SGHAT and FQNNGV. CDR3: CASSSTGGPNTEAFF. In DNA form, the CDR3 reads TGTGCCAGCAGCTCCACAGGGGGCCCGAACACTGAAGCTTTCTTT.

The chain uses TRBV18 and TRBJ2-7, with TRBD1 matching over 7 bases. The CDR3 is 13 amino acids. V lost 6 bases to trimming and J lost 6 bases; unmatched junction nucleotides: 8. Germline-derived CDR1 and CDR2 are KGHSH and LQKENI. In DNA form, the CDR3 reads TGTGCCAGCTCCCAGATAGACAGGGTCGAGCAGTACTTC. Translating it yields CASSQIDRVEQYF. The full variable domain, rest sourced from reference TRBV18 and TRBJ2-7, is NAGVMQNPRHLVRRRGQEARLRCSPMKGHSHVYWYRQLPEEGLKFMVYLQKENIIDESGMPKERFSAEFPKEGPSILRIQQVVRGDSAAYFCASSQIDRVEQYFGPGTRLTVT.

V gene TRBV7-9 combines with J gene TRBJ2-7; 11 bases are shared with TRBD1. The CDR3 spans 15 residues. Trimming at V came to 5 bases and at J to 2 bases, leaving 5 bases not matched to a gene. CDR1 is SEHNR, CDR2 FQNEAQ, per germline (reference sequence). CDR3 residues: CASSGLGQGAYEQYF. In nucleotides, the CDR3 is TGTGCCAGCAGCGGCCTGGGACAGGGGGCCTACGAGCAGTACTTC.

Here the CDR3 reads CASSTQGWDNDGYTF. The CDR3 DNA sequence: TGCGCCAGCAGCACCCAAGGATGGGACAATGATGGCTACACCTTC. This rearrangement joins TRBV4-1 to TRBJ1-2; the D gene is possibly TRBD1 (6 bases). The CDR3 is 15 residues long. The germline V gene has CDR1 MGHRA and CDR2 YSYEKL. V was trimmed by 5 bases and J by 6 bases, leaving 19 bases between them.

The chain carries TRBV13 and TRBJ1-1; D unclear. This CDR3 region has 16 residues. Germline CDR1 is PRHDT and CDR2 is FYEKMQ (reference sequence). V gave up 0 bases and J gave up 0 bases, with 11 bases separating them. The CDR3 spells CASSLGHRRVNTEAFF. CDR3 DNA: TGTGCCAGCAGCTTAGGTCATCGAAGGGTGAACACTGAAGCTTTCTTT.

The rearrangement links TRBV4-3 to TRBJ1-5; D gene uncertain. V lost 0 bases, J lost 4 bases, and 10 bases lay in between. The CDR3 loop spans 15 amino acids. Germline assignment: CDR1 LGHNA and CDR2 YSLEER. The CDR3 loop reads CASSQELGPNQPQHF. CDR3 bases: TGCGCCAGCAGCCAAGAGTTAGGTCCAAATCAGCCCCAGCATTTT.

The J gene is TRBJ2-2, the V gene TRBV25-1, with 9 nucleotides matching TRBD2. The germline CDR1 and CDR2 sequences are MGHDK and SYGVNS. V was clipped by 4 bases and J by 2 bases; unmatched bases: 5. The CDR3 contains 16 residues. The DNA of the CDR3 is TGTGCCAGCAGTGTACCTAGCGGGGTTAACACCGGGGAGCTGTTTTTT. Amino acid sequence: CASSVPSGVNTGELFF.

The V gene is TRBV20-1, the J gene TRBJ2-5; 9 bases are a match to TRBD2. After removal of 5 bases from V and 4 bases from J, the junction contained 5 bases not matched to a gene. From germline, CDR1 is DFQATT and CDR2 SNEGSKA (reference sequence). The CDR3 extends over 13 amino acids. DNA for the CDR3: TGCAGTGCTCTAGCGGGGAGGGGAGAGACCCAGTACTTC. Translating gives CSALAGRGETQYF.

This clonotype has only one observation. The CDR3 DNA sequence: TGCAGCGTTGTTCAGGGGCGGGACAGGGGTACCGATGAGCAGTTCTTC. Protein product: CSVVQGRDRGTDEQFF. V and J are TRBV29-1 and TRBJ2-1; 10 bases line up with TRBD1. The CDR3 extends over 16 amino acids. Trimming removed 4 bases from V and 8 bases from J; junction bases left unmatched: 14. Germline V lookup: CDR1 SQVTM, CDR2 ANQGSEA.

This clonotype was seen only a few times. CDR3 coding DNA: TGTGCCAGCACCCCGAACACCGGGGAGCTGTTTTTT. Its translation is CASTPNTGELFF. V and J are TRBV25-1 and TRBJ2-2; no firm D call. The CDR3 consists of 12 residues. V was trimmed by 7 bases and J by 0 bases, leaving 3 bases between them. Germline values: CDR1 MGHDK, CDR2 SYGVNS. The whole variable domain, remainder taken from reference TRBV25-1 and TRBJ2-2, is EADIYQTPRYLVIGTGKKITLECSQTMGHDKMYWYQQDPGMELHLIHYSYGVNSTEKGDLSSESTVSRIRTEHFPLTLESARPSHTSQYLCASTPNTGELFFGEGSRLTVL.

This chain uses TRBV20-1 with TRBJ1-2, with D uncertain. Germline CDR1 reads DFQATT; CDR2 reads SNEGSKA (reference sequence). Trimming removed 4 bases at V and 6 bases at J, with 12 bases between. This CDR3 has 12 amino acids. The CDR3 DNA follows: TGCAGTGCTAAGACGGGTTTGAATGGCTACACCTTC. Protein product: CSAKTGLNGYTF.

The chain joins TRBV12-3 or TRBV12-4 to TRBJ2-1; 11 nucleotides align to TRBD1. The length of the CDR3 is 17 residues. Unmatched junction bases numbered 9, after V lost 4 bases and J lost 4 bases. The CDR3 region is CASSSSLGQGAYNEQFF. DNA of the CDR3: TGTGCCAGCAGTTCCTCCCTTGGACAGGGGGCTTACAATGAGCAGTTCTTC.

The chain is built from TRBV29-1 and TRBJ2-6; 10 bases are a match to TRBD1. There are 15 residues in the CDR3. The germline gives CDR1 SQVTM, CDR2 ANQGSEA. The ends lost 7 bases at V and 0 bases at J; junction bases unmatched: 3. CDR3 loop: CSATGGSSGANVLTF. In DNA form, the CDR3 reads TGCAGCGCGACAGGGGGCAGCTCTGGGGCCAACGTCCTGACTTTC.

V is TRBV20-1 and J is TRBJ1-1; no definite D call. V lost 5 bases and J 1 base, leaving 8 bases between the germline ends. This CDR3 spans 12 amino acids. CDR1 and CDR2 (germline): DFQATT, SNEGSKA (reference sequence). The CDR3 loop is CSARGPNTEAFF. The CDR3 DNA follows: TGCAGTGCTCGAGGACCGAACACTGAAGCTTTCTTT.

The V and J genes are TRBV13 and TRBJ2-2; 7 bases match TRBD1. Losses at the gene ends were 7 bases for V and 5 bases for J; bases not matched to a gene: 10. Germline V gene sequence: CDR1 PRHDT, CDR2 FYEKMQ (reference sequence). The CDR3 contains 15 residues. The CDR3 nucleotides are TGTGCCAGCATGCCGACAGGGAGTGGGACCGGGGAGCTGTTTTTT. Amino acid sequence: CASMPTGSGTGELFF.

The chain combines TRBV29-1 with TRBJ2-6; no clear D. Germline V CDR1 and CDR2: SQVTM, ANQGSEA. This CDR3 region has 16 residues. With 5 bases removed from V and 0 bases from J, the gap between germline ends came to 14 bases. In DNA form, the CDR3 reads TGCAGCGTTTTATGGCGATCGGCCTCTGGGGCCAACGTCCTGACTTTC. It yields the protein CSVLWRSASGANVLTF. The full variable domain, in which reference TRBV29-1 and TRBJ2-6 provide the parts outside the CDR3, is SAVISQKPSRDICQRGTSLTIQCQVDSQVTMMFWYRQQPGQSLTLIATANQGSEATYESGFVIDKFPISRPNLTFSTLTVSNMSPEDSSIYLCSVLWRSASGANVLTFGAGSRLTVL.

The CDR3 protein is CASSISRASTQYF. In nucleotides, the CDR3 is TGTGCCAGCAGCATTTCAAGGGCATCCACCCAGTACTTC. V and J are TRBV21-1 and TRBJ2-5; the DNA was not compared with TRBD2, the D call given in the table. TRBV21-1 is a listed pseudogene. The CDR3 contains 13 residues.

This clonotype was found a few times. V and J are TRBV2 and TRBJ2-7; TRBD1 matches at 8 bases. CDR1 and CDR2 (germline): SNHLY, FYNNEI. V lost 6 bases, J lost 4 bases, and 2 bases stayed unmatched. This CDR3 comprises 12 residues. CDR3 nucleotides: TGTGCCAGCAGCGGACAGGGTTACGAGCAGTACTTC. It encodes CASSGQGYEQYF. Full variable domain (outside the CDR3, taken from reference TRBV2 and TRBJ2-7): EPEVTQTPSHQVTQMGQEVILRCVPISNHLYFYWYRQILGQKVEFLVSFYNNEISEKSEIFDDQFSVERPDGSNFTLKIRSTKLEDSAMYFCASSGQGYEQYFGPGTRLTVT.

The V gene is TRBV20-1, the J gene TRBJ2-6; D is unclear. The germline V gene encodes CDR1 DFQATT and CDR2 SNEGSKA (reference sequence). Trimming shortened V by 5 bases and J by 2 bases, and 13 bases separated the two germline ends. This CDR3 contains 15 residues. CDR3: CSAPLTGAGANVLTF. CDR3 sequence (DNA): TGCAGTGCTCCGCTCACTGGAGCTGGGGCCAACGTCCTGACTTTC.

The chain combines TRBV3-1 with TRBJ1-4; D unresolved. CDR1 LGHDT and CDR2 YNNKEL come from the germline V gene (reference sequence). The CDR3 extends over 15 amino acids. V lost 1 base, J lost 4 bases, and 10 bases lay in between. CDR3 nucleotides: TGTGCCAGCAGCCAAGTTCCAGCCAGTAATGAAAAACTGTTTTTT. Amino acids: CASSQVPASNEKLFF.

The chain combines TRBV27 with TRBJ1-6; 9 nucleotides align to TRBD1. Looked up from germline, CDR1 is MNHEY and CDR2 is SMNVEV (reference sequence). This CDR3 has 15 residues. V dropped 6 bases and J dropped 8; count of bases not matched to a gene: 8. The CDR3 region is CASSLTGTGYSPLHF. CDR3 nucleotides: TGTGCCAGCAGCCTCACCGGGACAGGGTATTCACCCCTCCACTTT.

The J gene is TRBJ1-2, the V gene TRBV3-1, with D unresolved. Germline loops: CDR1 LGHDT, CDR2 YNNKEL (reference sequence). There are 14 residues in the CDR3. Trimming left V 8 bases short and J 4 bases short, with 17 bases between. CDR3: CASERAPRGYGYTF. As DNA, the CDR3 is TGTGCCAGCGAGCGAGCTCCACGAGGCTATGGCTACACCTTC. Full variable domain (missing parts from reference TRBV3-1 and TRBJ1-2): DTAVSQTPKYLVTQMGNDKSIKCEQNLGHDTMYWYKQDSKKFLKIMFSYNNKELIINETVPNRFSPKSPDKAHLNLHINSLELGDSAVYFCASERAPRGYGYTFGSGTRLTVV.

Written as DNA, the CDR3 is TGTGCCAGCAGCTTGGTCGGGACAGGGTCTCGCGAGCAGTACTTC. Translated: CASSLVGTGSREQYF. The chain links TRBV7-2 to TRBJ2-7, with 9 nucleotides matching TRBD1. The V segment lost 3 bases and the J segment 6 bases; nucleotides outside the gene matches: 9. This CDR3 comprises 15 residues. Germline-derived CDR1 and CDR2 are SGHTA and FQGNSA. The whole variable domain, filled in from reference TRBV7-2 and TRBJ2-7, reads GAGVSQSPSNKVTEKGKDVELRCDPISGHTALYWYRQSLGQGLEFLIYFQGNSAPDKSGLPSDRFSAERTGGSVSTLTIQRTQQEDSAVYLCASSLVGTGSREQYFGPGTRLTVT.

This chain joins TRBV9 and TRBJ1-6; D not certain. From germline, CDR1 is SGDLS and CDR2 YYNGEE. The CDR3 contains 14 residues. The ends were cut back, 9 bases at V and 7 bases at J, with 17 bases in the middle. The CDR3 DNA follows: TGTGCCACCTCAATCGGCAGCCCCAATTCACCCCTCCACTTT. This translates into CATSIGSPNSPLHF.

The chain carries TRBV6-2 or TRBV6-3 and TRBJ2-1; D is perhaps TRBD1 (6 bases). Germline V CDR1 and CDR2: MNHEY, SVGEGT. Trimming shortened V by 5 bases and J by 6 bases, and 17 bases separated the two germline ends. CDR3 length: 15 residues. For the CDR3, the DNA is TGTGCCAGCAGTCGACAGGAGGCGGGCCGCAATGAGCAGTTCTTC. Protein sequence: CASSRQEAGRNEQFF.